A single T cell receptor beta chain is shown here with its context. The sample is drawn from a study of control samples from healthy donors and cancer patients. Assay used: immunoSEQ multiplex PCR; TCRdb lists only in-frame clones, some missing. The sample shows around 200,000 clones, over 80% of them seen only once. Trimming took 4 bases from V and 7 from J, leaving 10 bases between them. The CDR3 has 13 amino acids. In germline, CDR1 is SGHTA, CDR2 FQGTGA. The receptor comes from a young man in good health. Specimen: blood. The V gene is TRBV7-3, the J gene TRBJ2-2; a possible D gene is TRBD1 (6 bases). The CDR3 reads CASSSQGFGELFF. The CDR3 nucleotides are TGTGCCAGCAGCTCCCAGGGGTTCGGGGAGCTGTTTTTT.